Each of the 4 T cell receptor beta chains below was sequenced from the same sample in a study of blood T cell repertoires in COVID-19. Sequenced by immunoSEQ multiplex PCR; TCRdb stores in-frame clones only, minus some. Of 250,000 to 350,000 clones in the sample, about nine tenths were seen once. Sample: peripheral blood. Every receptor here comes from a woman aged 25 to 45 with active or convalescent COVID-19.

The chain recombines TRBV15 with TRBJ2-1; D gene unclear. The CDR3 is 12 residues long. Germline V gene data show CDR1 as LNHNV and CDR2 as YYDKDF (reference sequence). Trimming removed 0 bases at V and 7 bases at J, with 4 bases between. The CDR3 DNA follows: TGTGCCACCAGCAGAGATATAAATGAGCAGTTCTTC. Its protein product is CATSRDINEQFF.

The gene calls are TRBV10-3 and TRBJ1-3; D is perhaps TRBD1 (6 bases). Trimming took 4 bases from V and 0 from J, leaving 10 bases between them. Germline V CDR1 and CDR2: ENHRY, SYGVKD. There are 15 residues in the CDR3. CDR3 protein: CAISVRDISGNTIYF. As DNA, the CDR3 is TGTGCCATCAGTGTTAGGGACATCTCTGGAAACACCATATATTTT.

This rearrangement joins TRBV7-2 to TRBJ2-1; TRBD2 is a possible D gene (7 bases). CDR3 length: 16 amino acids. The ends were cut back, 5 bases at V and 2 bases at J, with 16 bases in the middle. Per the germline V gene, CDR1 is SGHTA and CDR2 is FQGNSA. The CDR3 nucleotides read TGTGCCAGCAGCCAATGGGGCGGGGGCCCCTACAATGAGCAGTTCTTC. Protein sequence: CASSQWGGGPYNEQFF.

J is TRBJ1-5 and V is TRBV7-2; D is possibly TRBD1 (5 bases). Trimming cost V 5 bases and J 4 bases, with 12 bases left between them. The CDR3 length is 14 residues. From germline, CDR1 is SGHTA and CDR2 FQGNSA. CDR3 coding DNA: TGTGCCAGCAGCGAACAGGTGACTAATCAGCCCCAGCATTTT. Translating gives CASSEQVTNQPQHF.